The 27 T cell receptor beta chains given below trace back to one sample, sequenced in a study of blood T cell repertoires in COVID-19. Clones were read by immunoSEQ multiplex PCR, and TCRdb kept only the in-frame ones, dropping some. Of fewer than 200,000 clones detected, roughly 81% appear once; the ten largest clones hold more than 7.5%. Material: peripheral blood. These receptors were taken from a woman aged 60-75 years with COVID-19, enrolled during active disease.

This chain uses TRBV18 with TRBJ1-2, with 7 bases aligning to TRBD1. Germline assignment: CDR1 KGHSH and CDR2 LQKENI. This CDR3 is built from 15 residues. V trimming: 4 bases; J trimming: 7 bases; junction bases outside the gene matches: 12. The CDR3 protein is CASSQVGDSSVGYTF. CDR3 DNA sequence: TGTGCCAGCTCACAAGTTGGGGACAGCTCCGTTGGCTACACCTTC. Drawing the rest from reference TRBV18 and TRBJ1-2, the complete variable domain is NAGVMQNPRHLVRRRGQEARLRCSPMKGHSHVYWYRQLPEEGLKFMVYLQKENIIDESGMPKERFSAEFPKEGPSILRIQQVVRGDSAAYFCASSQVGDSSVGYTFGSGTRLTVV.

This clone was counted once. The CDR3 DNA sequence: TGCAGGGCCCAGGCAACTGAAGCTTTCTTT. Amino acids: CRAQATEAFF. This chain connects TRBV20-1 to TRBJ1-1; D is undetermined. This CDR3 contains 10 residues. CDR1 and CDR2 from the germline V gene are DFQATT and SNEGSKA (reference sequence).

J is TRBJ2-7 and V is TRBV6-5; TRBD2 matches 8 bases. CDR3 length: 13 amino acids. Germline-derived CDR1 and CDR2 are MNHEY and SVGAGI. Trimming cost V 8 bases and J 2 bases; bases outside gene matches: 5. CDR3: CASLTSVTYEQYF. The DNA of the CDR3 is TGTGCCAGCTTGACTAGCGTTACCTACGAGCAGTACTTC.

The chain uses TRBV19 and TRBJ2-2, with unresolved D. This CDR3 contains 12 residues. Looked up from germline, CDR1 is LNHDA and CDR2 is SQIVND (reference sequence). The ends were cut back, 2 bases at V and 4 bases at J, with 2 bases in the middle. The CDR3 nucleotides read TGTGCCAGTAGTATACTCACCGGGGAGCTGTTTTTT. This codes for CASSILTGELFF.

The chain combines TRBV7-7 with TRBJ2-5; 8 bases are shared with TRBD2. J lost 2 bases, V lost 5 bases, and 7 bases had no gene match. Germline values: CDR1 SSHAT, CDR2 FNYEAQ (reference sequence). This CDR3 spans 15 amino acids. CDR3 region: CASSQLTSGQETQYF. The CDR3 DNA reads as TGTGCCAGCAGCCAACTAACTAGCGGTCAAGAGACCCAGTACTTC.

The V gene is TRBV5-1, the J gene TRBJ2-5; TRBD2 agrees at 7 bases. The CDR3 sequence is 15 residues long. J was trimmed by 5 bases and V by 3 bases; bases with no gene match: 10. Germline values: CDR1 SGHRS, CDR2 YFSETQ. Here the CDR3 DNA reads TGCGCCAGCAGCTCCGGACGGGCGGGGGAGGAGACCCAGTACTTC. It yields the protein CASSSGRAGEETQYF.

The chain joins TRBV29-1 to TRBJ2-1; 11 bases fit TRBD2. V trimming: 6 bases; J trimming: 6 bases; junction bases outside the gene matches: 1. This CDR3 is 12 amino acids long. Germline V CDR1 and CDR2: SQVTM, ANQGSEA. The CDR3 DNA reads as TGCAGCGTACTAGCGGGAGTCAATGAGCAGTTCTTC. Protein: CSVLAGVNEQFF.

The chain couples TRBV19 to TRBJ1-1; 7 bases map to TRBD1. From germline, CDR1 is LNHDA and CDR2 SQIVND (reference sequence). This CDR3 has 16 residues. The trim removed 5 bases at V and 10 bases at J, leaving 19 bases unmatched. CDR3 residues: CASSPRQGGSPPLAFF. CDR3 in DNA: TGTGCCAGTAGTCCCCGACAGGGAGGTTCACCTCCCCTAGCTTTCTTT.

This clone was found a few times. This chain joins TRBV15 and TRBJ2-6; 7 nucleotides align to TRBD2. V lost 0 bases, J lost 0 bases, and 2 bases stayed unmatched. This CDR3 spans 17 amino acids. Germline assignment: CDR1 LNHNV and CDR2 YYDKDF (reference sequence). The CDR3 spells CATSRDPGGSGANVLTF. Here the CDR3 DNA reads TGTGCCACCAGCAGAGATCCGGGGGGCTCTGGGGCCAACGTCCTGACTTTC.

This chain links TRBV11-1 with TRBJ2-5, with 7 bases fitting TRBD1. Germline V gene data show CDR1 as SGHAT and CDR2 as FQDESV (reference sequence). The CDR3 totals 14 residues. The junction had 7 bases not matched to a gene; V was cut back by 6 bases and J by 3 bases. CDR3: CASSPVGTEETQYF. The CDR3 DNA reads TGTGCCAGCAGTCCCGTCGGGACAGAAGAGACCCAGTACTTC.

The chain combines TRBV10-3 with TRBJ1-2; a possible D gene is TRBD1 (6 bases). The CDR3 runs to 12 residues. V was trimmed by 3 bases and J by 11 bases, leaving 13 bases between them. The germline V gene encodes CDR1 ENHRY and CDR2 SYGVKD. Here the CDR3 reads CAISDLDRKYTF. Here the CDR3 DNA reads TGTGCCATCAGTGACCTTGACAGGAAATACACCTTC.

CDR3 in DNA: TGTGCCATCAGTGAAATCAGGGTCAACACTGAAGCTTTCTTT. It encodes CAISEIRVNTEAFF. The chain joins TRBV10-3 to TRBJ1-1, with D possibly TRBD1 on 5 matching bases. The CDR3 covers 14 residues. Germline assignment: CDR1 ENHRY and CDR2 SYGVKD. The V gene lost 3 bases and the J gene lost 2 bases, with 10 bases spanning the gap.

The chain has TRBV27 and TRBJ1-2, with a possible D match to TRBD1 (5 bases). The CDR3 has 13 residues. Germline lookup yields CDR1 MNHEY and CDR2 SMNVEV (reference sequence). Trimming took off 6 bases at V and 8 bases at J, with 16 bases between the two ends. DNA of the CDR3: TGTGCCAGCAGGTCGGCAGGGATCACGGGCTACACCTTC. Protein: CASRSAGITGYTF.

J is TRBJ1-2 and V is TRBV7-6; 10 bases are shared with TRBD1. Per the germline V gene, CDR1 is SGHVS and CDR2 is FNYEAQ. The CDR3 loop spans 15 amino acids. Unmatched junction bases numbered 7, after V lost 5 bases and J lost 4 bases. The CDR3 DNA reads TGTGCCAGCAGCGCAGGGACAGGGGACCTCTATGGCTACACCTTC. Translation: CASSAGTGDLYGYTF.

V and J are TRBV3-1 (or the pseudogene TRBV3-2) and TRBJ1-6; possible D gene TRBD1, 5 bases. The CDR3 totals 15 residues. V shed 5 bases and J shed 7 bases, with 15 bases lying between them. CDR1 is LGHDT and CDR2 is YNNKEL in the germline V gene (reference sequence). The CDR3 reads CASSFPGGDNSPLHF. The CDR3 DNA reads TGTGCCAGCAGCTTCCCCGGGGGGGACAATTCACCCCTCCACTTT.

Only one count was recorded for this clone. The V and J genes are TRBV7-3 and TRBJ2-1, with TRBD2 as a possible D gene (5 bases). Germline lookup yields CDR1 SGHTA and CDR2 FQGTGA. CDR3 length: 13 residues. V was trimmed by 5 bases and J by 7 bases, leaving 12 bases between them. Here the CDR3 DNA reads TGTGCCAGCAGCAACTCCCGCGGGAATGAGCAGTTCTTC. Amino acid sequence: CASSNSRGNEQFF.

The chain employs TRBV11-2 and TRBJ2-7; TRBD2 matches at 11 bases. With V trimmed by 4 bases and J by 4 bases, 6 bases remained unmatched. The CDR3 is 15 residues long. The germline V gene has CDR1 SGHAT and CDR2 FQNNGV. CDR3 sequence reads: CASSSPGLAEYEQYF. DNA for the CDR3: TGTGCCAGCAGCTCCCCGGGACTAGCGGAGTACGAGCAGTACTTC.

The chain is built from TRBV5-1 and TRBJ2-5; maybe TRBD2 (5 bases). CDR1 SGHRS and CDR2 YFSETQ come from the germline V gene. This CDR3 comprises 15 residues. V was pared by 2 bases and J by 5 bases, with 16 bases between. This CDR3 reads CASSFEAGVRETQYF. CDR3 sequence (DNA): TGCGCCAGCAGCTTCGAGGCGGGTGTAAGGGAGACCCAGTACTTC.

The chain uses TRBV7-8 and TRBJ1-5, with a possible D match to TRBD1 (5 bases). This CDR3 is built from 17 residues. V shed 1 base and J shed 4 bases, with 17 bases lying between them. CDR1 SGHVS and CDR2 FQNEAQ come from the germline V gene. This CDR3 is CASSLDLPGLGNQPQHF. CDR3 bases: TGTGCCAGCAGCTTAGACCTCCCAGGGCTGGGGAATCAGCCCCAGCATTTT. Filled out from reference TRBV7-8 and TRBJ1-5, the complete variable domain reads GAGVSQSPRYKVAKRGQDVALRCDPISGHVSLFWYQQALGQGPEFLTYFQNEAQLDKSGLPSDRFFAERPEGSVSTLKIQRTQQEDSAVYLCASSLDLPGLGNQPQHFGDGTRLSIL.

This clone showed up just once. The gene calls are TRBV28 and TRBJ1-6; 7 bases align to TRBD1. The CDR3 is 18 amino acids. Germline loops: CDR1 MDHEN, CDR2 SYDVKM. V gave up 2 bases and J gave up 2 bases; unmatched junction bases: 9. The CDR3 nucleotides read TGTGCCAGCAGTTTACTGTGGGCAGGGGGAACCTATAATTCACCCCTCCACTTT. This sequence encodes CASSLLWAGGTYNSPLHF.

The table lists this clone with a count of one. The V call is TRBV9, the J call TRBJ1-3; perhaps TRBD1 as D (6 bases). The CDR3 runs 15 residues. V dropped 3 bases and J dropped 4 bases, with 14 bases sitting between them. From germline, CDR1 is SGDLS and CDR2 YYNGEE. The CDR3 sequence is CASSANTGPGNTIYF. For the CDR3, the DNA is TGTGCCAGCAGCGCCAATACAGGGCCCGGAAACACCATATATTTT.

This chain links TRBV2 with TRBJ1-6; tentatively, D is TRBD1 (6 bases). This CDR3 is 16 amino acids long. The V end lost 6 bases, the J end lost 7 bases, and 19 bases lay between the germline ends. The germline V gene has CDR1 SNHLY and CDR2 FYNNEI. CDR3 nucleotide sequence: TGTGCCAGCAGATTGTACAGGGCTATCACGAATTCACCCCTCCACTTT. Translated: CASRLYRAITNSPLHF.

The gene calls are TRBV30 and TRBJ1-5, with 8 bases aligning to TRBD1. V lost 4 bases, J lost 3 bases, and 5 bases stayed unmatched. The germline V gene encodes CDR1 GTSNPN and CDR2 SVGIG (reference sequence). The CDR3 has 14 amino acids. The CDR3: CAWNGQGPNQPQHF. Here the CDR3 DNA reads TGTGCCTGGAATGGACAGGGACCCAATCAGCCCCAGCATTTT. Drawing the rest from reference TRBV30 and TRBJ1-5, the complete variable domain is SQTIHQWPATLVQPVGSPLSLECTVEGTSNPNLYWYRQAAGRGLQLLFYSVGIGQISSEVPQNLSASRPQDRQFILSSKKLLLSDSGFYLCAWNGQGPNQPQHFGDGTRLSIL.

The genes are TRBV6-5 and TRBJ1-3, with 9 bases aligning to TRBD1. Germline trimming cut 2 bases from V and 3 bases from J; bases unmatched to any gene: 5. The length of the CDR3 is 16 residues. The germline V gene has CDR1 MNHEY and CDR2 SVGAGI. Here the CDR3 reads CASSYTSGQGGNTIYF. In DNA, the CDR3 is TGTGCCAGCAGTTACACCTCGGGACAGGGTGGAAACACCATATATTTT.

This clone was recorded many times. This sequence joins TRBV4-1 and TRBJ1-1, with 7 bases aligning to TRBD1. Germline CDR1 reads MGHRA; CDR2 reads YSYEKL. The trim removed 0 bases at V and 1 base at J, leaving 5 bases unmatched. CDR3 length equals 16 residues. The CDR3 spells CASSQEGWTGNTEAFF. The CDR3, as DNA: TGCGCCAGCAGCCAAGAGGGATGGACAGGGAACACTGAAGCTTTCTTT.

The chain employs TRBV25-1 and TRBJ2-2, with 11 positions matching TRBD2. Germline V gene sequence: CDR1 MGHDK, CDR2 SYGVNS. The CDR3 totals 15 residues. The trim removed 6 bases at V and 6 bases at J, leaving 6 bases unmatched. The CDR3 loop reads CASSFTSGSAGELFF. CDR3 sequence (DNA): TGTGCCAGCAGCTTCACTAGCGGGAGTGCCGGGGAGCTGTTTTTT.

The chain employs TRBV10-1 and TRBJ2-3, with D possibly being TRBD2 (5 bases). This CDR3 spans 13 amino acids. Germline V gene data show CDR1 as WNHNN and CDR2 as SYGVQD (reference sequence). Trimming took off 0 bases at V and 11 bases at J, with 12 bases between the two ends. Written as DNA, the CDR3 is TGCGCCAGCAGTGAGTCGGCCCGGGGAGTGCAGTATTTT. Its translation is CASSESARGVQYF.